This entry is about one T cell receptor (beta chain). What it binds is unknown. Profiling relied on immunoSEQ multiplex PCR, and the TCRdb table lists in-frame clones only, not all of them. The table shows tens of thousands of clones, with approximately 90% occurring only once. The data were obtained in a study of a mutant IDH1 vaccine in newly diagnosed glioma. About the study: Receipt of radiotherapy, temozolomide, or both preceded the study, and most received both.

Study-wide results and caveats: Seemingly, pseudoprogression had no relation to changes in the top peripheral T cell clonotypes.

Time point meaning: week 23, last vaccination. The study gave 300 ug of mutant IDH1 20-mer peptide per vaccine dose, with topical imiquimod. Each donor presented with a new WHO grade 3 or 4 astrocytoma that tested IDH1-mutant and showed ATRX loss. The germline V gene has CDR1 SGHTA and CDR2 FQGNSA. CDR3 size: 17 residues. V was pared by 5 bases and J by 6 bases, with 12 bases of the junction left unmatched. This chain uses TRBV7-2 with TRBJ2-1, with 11 bases identical to TRBD2. This specimen was PBMCs, taken from a glioma patient whose treatment included an IDH1 peptide vaccine. The sequence was collected from a man aged 50 to 59 with glioma. DNA of the CDR3: TGTGCCAGCAGCCTAACTACGACTAGCGGGGCACTCAATGAGCAGTTCTTC. This gives the protein CASSLTTTSGALNEQFF.